This passage covers 28 T cell receptor beta chains from one sample sequenced in a study of T cell responses to AZD1222 COVID-19 vaccine (dated by TCRdb to the early 2020s). Explained via the paper, the time point label denotes: about 28 days (+/-7) after the second vaccine dose. The protocol used for the library was the immunoSEQ multiplex PCR assay. TCRdb mirrors the immuneACCESS table, restricted to in-frame sequences. Some clones are absent from its copies; in checked studies, under half trace to an unresolved V gene, and the reason for the others is unknown. A total of around 150,000 clones appear in this sample, approximately 92% of them only once. In total, the top ten clones hold approximately 3.5% of the sample. Sequenced here: peripheral blood, sampled 28 days after the second AZD1222 dose. Source of these receptors: an adult who received the AZD1222 COVID-19 vaccine.

In DNA, the CDR3 is TGTGCCAGTAGTACTGTCCGCGCAGATACGCAGTATTTT. Its translation is CASSTVRADTQYF. The rearrangement links TRBV19 to TRBJ2-3, with D uncertain. The CDR3 is 13 residues long. V was cut by 4 bases and J by 4 bases, with 9 bases left in between. Germline values: CDR1 LNHDA, CDR2 SQIVND (reference sequence).

The chain links TRBV27 to TRBJ2-7, with 12 nucleotides matching TRBD2. Looked up from germline, CDR1 is MNHEY and CDR2 is SMNVEV (reference sequence). The J segment lost 4 bases and the V segment lost 8 bases, leaving 18 bases of the junction unmatched. This CDR3 spans 18 amino acids. The CDR3 nucleotides read TGTGCCAGCGGGTCGGTGGGGCTAGCGGGAGGGATGGGGTACGAGCAGTACTTC. Translating gives CASGSVGLAGGMGYEQYF.

This clone was observed once. CDR3 loop: CASSLTWPPRLYEQYF. CDR3 nucleotides: TGTGCCAGCAGTCTTACGTGGCCTCCGAGGTTATACGAGCAGTACTTC. This chain uses TRBV27 with TRBJ2-7; D is undetermined. Germline CDR1 MNHEY, CDR2 SMNVEV (reference sequence). This CDR3 region has 16 residues. V was cut by 5 bases and J by 4 bases, with 21 bases left in between.

The chain is built from TRBV18 and TRBJ2-7, with D unclear. V gave up 3 bases and J gave up 1 base, with 10 bases separating them. Germline values: CDR1 KGHSH, CDR2 LQKENI. CDR3 length equals 14 residues. CDR3 region: CASSPLDGSYEQYF. CDR3 DNA sequence: TGTGCCAGCTCACCTCTGGATGGATCCTACGAGCAGTACTTC. Combining the CDR3 with reference TRBV18 and TRBJ2-7 gives the whole variable domain NAGVMQNPRHLVRRRGQEARLRCSPMKGHSHVYWYRQLPEEGLKFMVYLQKENIIDESGMPKERFSAEFPKEGPSILRIQQVVRGDSAAYFCASSPLDGSYEQYFGPGTRLTVT.

This clone came up a few times. The chain joins TRBV5-4 to TRBJ2-3; 9 bases agree with TRBD1. This CDR3 has 15 residues. Per the germline V gene, CDR1 is SGHNT and CDR2 is YYREEE (reference sequence). J was trimmed by 2 bases and V by 4 bases; bases with no gene match: 5. CDR3 nucleotide sequence: TGTGCCAGCAGCCAGGGACAGGGCCACACAGATACGCAGTATTTT. Translated: CASSQGQGHTDTQYF.

This chain links TRBV27 with TRBJ1-6; 7 bases agree with TRBD1. There are 14 residues in the CDR3. The germline gives CDR1 MNHEY, CDR2 SMNVEV (reference sequence). Germline trimming cut 5 bases from V and 9 bases from J; bases unmatched to any gene: 7. The CDR3 is CASSLDRVPSPLHF. The CDR3 coding sequence is TGTGCCAGCAGTCTCGACAGGGTTCCTTCACCCCTCCACTTT.

The chain carries TRBV27 and TRBJ1-6; D is unclear. The germline V gene encodes CDR1 MNHEY and CDR2 SMNVEV (reference sequence). The CDR3 has 15 residues. Trimming stripped 7 bases from V and 10 bases from J, with 20 bases between. CDR3 protein: CASTPTGGGGSPLHF. DNA of the CDR3: TGTGCCAGCACCCCCACCGGCGGAGGAGGCTCACCCCTCCACTTT.

The chain is built from TRBV2 and TRBJ2-3; maybe TRBD1 (6 bases). This CDR3 spans 11 amino acids. Germline V lookup: CDR1 SNHLY, CDR2 FYNNEI. Between the trimmed V and J ends, which lost 8 bases and 6 bases, there was a span of 9 bases. Here the CDR3 DNA reads TGTGCCAGCGACAGGAGGGATACGCAGTATTTT. It yields the protein CASDRRDTQYF.

V and J are TRBV28 and TRBJ2-7; 8 bases map to TRBD2. CDR1 is MDHEN and CDR2 is SYDVKM in the germline V gene. The CDR3 has 14 residues. With 3 bases clipped from V and 1 base from J, the junction kept 2 bases outside the gene matches. The CDR3 DNA reads as TGTGCCAGCAGTTTTGGGACTAGATCCTACGAGCAGTACTTC. Protein product: CASSFGTRSYEQYF.

The genes are TRBV6-5 and TRBJ2-1; TRBD2 agrees at 12 bases. The germline CDR1 and CDR2 sequences are MNHEY and SVGAGI. The CDR3 totals 15 residues. V was pared by 10 bases and J by 8 bases, with 12 bases of the junction left unmatched. CDR3 bases: TGTGCCACCCAATGGCGTTCTAGCGGGAGGGATGAGCAGTTCTTC. It is translated as CATQWRSSGRDEQFF.

The genes are TRBV29-1 and TRBJ1-2; a possible D gene is TRBD1 (5 bases). Trimming pared 4 bases from V and 4 bases from J, leaving 16 bases between. The CDR3 has 14 residues. Germline CDR1 and CDR2: SQVTM and ANQGSEA. CDR3 DNA: TGCAGCGTTGGGGTACAGGCTATGGGCTATGGCTACACCTTC. It codes for CSVGVQAMGYGYTF. Full variable domain (rest looked up from reference TRBV29-1 and TRBJ1-2): SAVISQKPSRDICQRGTSLTIQCQVDSQVTMMFWYRQQPGQSLTLIATANQGSEATYESGFVIDKFPISRPNLTFSTLTVSNMSPEDSSIYLCSVGVQAMGYGYTFGSGTRLTVV.

Of note for this clone: The same CDR3 also results from other DNA sequences found in this sample. The chain recombines TRBV5-1 with TRBJ1-4; D gene unclear. The V end lost 0 bases, the J end lost 2 bases, and 5 bases lay between the germline ends. This CDR3 has 14 residues. In germline, CDR1 is SGHRS, CDR2 YFSETQ. CDR3 protein: CASSLGSTNEKLFF. The CDR3 nucleotides read TGCGCCAGCAGCTTGGGAAGTACTAATGAAAAACTGTTTTTT.

The V and J genes are TRBV5-1 and TRBJ1-4, with 10 bases that match TRBD1. J lost 8 bases, V lost 0 bases, and 1 base had no gene match. Germline V gene sequence: CDR1 SGHRS, CDR2 YFSETQ. The CDR3 has 14 residues. The CDR3 sequence: CASSLGQGAEKLFF. The CDR3 DNA follows: TGCGCCAGCAGCTTGGGACAGGGGGCCGAAAAACTGTTTTTT. Looking up the rest from reference TRBV5-1 and TRBJ1-4 gives the full variable domain: KAGVTQTPRYLIKTRGQQVTLSCSPISGHRSVSWYQQTPGQGLQFLFEYFSETQRNKGNFPGRFSGRQFSNSRSEMNVSTLELGDSALYLCASSLGQGAEKLFFGSGTQLSVL.

The chain employs TRBV20-1 and TRBJ2-1; D not certain. CDR1 is DFQATT and CDR2 is SNEGSKA in the germline V gene (reference sequence). This CDR3 has 14 residues. Trimming removed 3 bases at V and 5 bases at J, with 14 bases between. The CDR3 DNA is TGCAGTGCTAGTGGGAAAAACCCCCACAATGAGCAGTTCTTC. Residues: CSASGKNPHNEQFF.

CDR3 sequence (DNA): TGTGCCAGCAGCCAATCCACAGCCGCAACTAATGAAAAACTGTTTTTT. It yields the protein CASSQSTAATNEKLFF. V is TRBV4-2 and J is TRBJ1-4, with D hard to call. The CDR3 contains 16 residues. Germline CDR1 LGHNA, CDR2 YNFKEQ. V was trimmed by 2 bases and J by 0 bases, leaving 10 bases between them.

The chain carries TRBV29-1 and TRBJ2-3, with 14 positions matching TRBD2. Germline V gives CDR1 SQVTM, CDR2 ANQGSEA. The length of the CDR3 is 16 residues. The junction had 7 bases not matched to a gene; V was cut back by 5 bases and J by 3 bases. The CDR3 nucleotides read TGCAGCGTTCGAACCGGGACTAGCGGGAGTACAGATACGCAGTATTTT. This translates into CSVRTGTSGSTDTQYF.

In this sample, this clone turned up once. The V call is TRBV4-2, the J call TRBJ2-3; D might be TRBD1 or TRBD2, each matching 5 bases. Germline CDR1 and CDR2: LGHNA and YNFKEQ. This CDR3 has 16 residues. Trimming removed 0 bases from V and 3 bases from J, with 13 bases in between. CDR3 amino acids: CASSQDVGEWTDTQYF. The CDR3 bases are TGTGCCAGCAGCCAAGATGTAGGGGAGTGGACAGATACGCAGTATTTT.

This clone was detected only a few times. This rearrangement joins TRBV30 to TRBJ2-3; 7 nucleotides align to TRBD2. CDR3 length: 12 residues. Germline CDR1 is GTSNPN and CDR2 is SVGIG (reference sequence). J gave up 11 bases and V 5 bases, and 10 bases lay outside the gene matches. The CDR3 region is CAWEPGLGQQYF. The CDR3 DNA follows: TGTGCCTGGGAACCCGGACTAGGCCAGCAGTATTTT.

The V gene is TRBV25-1, the J gene TRBJ2-1; D is perhaps TRBD2 (6 bases). CDR1 is MGHDK, CDR2 SYGVNS, per germline. V shed 1 base and J shed 9 bases, with 10 bases lying between them. The CDR3 length is 13 residues. CDR3: CASSELVGGEQFF. DNA of the CDR3: TGTGCCAGCAGTGAATTGGTGGGGGGTGAGCAGTTCTTC.

This chain uses TRBV27 with TRBJ1-1, with D unclear. V lost 5 bases and J lost 12, with 22 bases in between. CDR3 length: 14 residues. Germline lookup yields CDR1 MNHEY and CDR2 SMNVEV (reference sequence). CDR3: CASSPLLGLANSFF. CDR3 bases: TGTGCCAGCAGTCCTCTCCTCGGACTGGCCAATTCTTTCTTT.

The DNA of the CDR3 is TGTGCCAGCAGCTTAACAAGTAGCGGGAACACAGATACGCAGTATTTT. Protein product: CASSLTSSGNTDTQYF. The chain is built from TRBV7-3 and TRBJ2-3; TRBD2 matches 8 bases. The trim removed 0 bases at V and 2 bases at J, leaving 4 bases unmatched. This CDR3 is built from 16 residues. Germline V gene sequence: CDR1 SGHTA, CDR2 FQGTGA.

The V call is TRBV7-5, the J call TRBJ1-5. TRBV7-5 is a pseudogene. The CDR3 has 11 residues. CDR3 sequence reads: CVRGNPRVGHF. The CDR3 DNA reads TGTGTCAGAGGGAATCCGAGGGTAGGACATTTT.

J is TRBJ2-3 and V is TRBV9; D uncertain. This CDR3 is built from 16 residues. V lost 2 bases, J lost 2 bases, and 15 bases lay in between. Germline CDR1 is SGDLS and CDR2 is YYNGEE. The CDR3 nucleotides read TGTGCCAGCAGCGTCCAATCGCCGCGTACCACAGATACGCAGTATTTT. This sequence encodes CASSVQSPRTTDTQYF.

The V and J genes are TRBV28 and TRBJ2-7; 9 bases are shared with TRBD2. Per the germline V gene, CDR1 is MDHEN and CDR2 is SYDVKM. The CDR3 runs 17 residues. V was pared by 2 bases and J by 0 bases, with 8 bases of the junction left unmatched. The CDR3 protein is CASSLETSGLSSYEQYF. CDR3 in DNA: TGTGCCAGCAGTTTAGAGACTAGCGGCCTAAGCTCCTACGAGCAGTACTTC.

The V and J genes are TRBV29-1 and TRBJ1-4; 7 nucleotides agree with TRBD1. The CDR3 covers 15 residues. Germline assignment: CDR1 SQVTM and CDR2 ANQGSEA. J lost 5 bases, V lost 6 bases, and 12 bases had no gene match. The CDR3 sequence is CSVAEQGNRNEKLFF. The CDR3 DNA sequence: TGCAGCGTAGCGGAACAGGGGAACCGGAATGAAAAACTGTTTTTT.

V gene TRBV6-5 combines with J gene TRBJ1-6; 7 bases map to TRBD1. Germline V gene lookup returns CDR1 MNHEY and CDR2 SVGAGI. This CDR3 has 14 residues. Trimming removed 4 bases from V and 8 bases from J; junction bases left unmatched: 5. CDR3 region: CASSFRDSDSPLHF. Here the CDR3 DNA reads TGTGCCAGCAGTTTCAGGGACAGCGATTCACCCCTCCACTTT.

CDR3 protein: CASSITSSYEQYF. CDR3 sequence (DNA): TGTGCCAGTAGTATCACGAGCAGTTACGAGCAGTACTTC. This sequence joins TRBV19 and TRBJ2-7; no reliable D call. The CDR3 has 13 residues. V lost 3 bases to trimming and J lost 4 bases, with 10 bases between them. The V gene's germline CDR1 is LNHDA and CDR2 SQIVND (reference sequence).

CDR3 residues: CASSQVSGVSYEQYF. CDR3 in DNA: TGCGCCAGCAGCCAAGTGTCTGGGGTCAGCTACGAGCAGTACTTC. The V gene is TRBV4-1, the J gene TRBJ2-7; D gene uncertain. Trimming removed 1 base from V and 3 bases from J, with 13 bases in between. This CDR3 comprises 15 residues. The germline CDR1 and CDR2 sequences are MGHRA and YSYEKL.